This TCR beta chain was identified during a study of cytomegalovirus exposure and HLA in healthy donors. Whole-study results and caveats: V- and J-gene trimming of TCR beta was linked (in a later analysis) to a missense DCLRE1C variant.

The CDR3 has 16 residues. Germline V gene data show CDR1 as SSHAT and CDR2 as FNYEAQ (reference sequence). Of note for this clone: Its antigen is unknown. Mismatch with germline at one junction end may stem from a read error.

The PCR ran on 60 Vbeta and 13 Jbeta primers. Assay: immunoSEQ multiplex PCR; the TCRdb copy retains only in-frame clones and omits some. The sample lists some 56,000 clones, approximately 83% occurring once. No record was made of this donor's CMV serostatus. This sequence joins TRBV7-7 and TRBJ2-2; 9 nucleotides match TRBD2. The sequenced sample consisted of PBMCs. The origin of this receptor is a human donor in good health. In DNA, the CDR3 is TGTGCTAGCAGTCAACGACTAGCGGCCAACACCGGGGAGCTGTTTTTT. Translating gives CASSQRLAANTGELFF.